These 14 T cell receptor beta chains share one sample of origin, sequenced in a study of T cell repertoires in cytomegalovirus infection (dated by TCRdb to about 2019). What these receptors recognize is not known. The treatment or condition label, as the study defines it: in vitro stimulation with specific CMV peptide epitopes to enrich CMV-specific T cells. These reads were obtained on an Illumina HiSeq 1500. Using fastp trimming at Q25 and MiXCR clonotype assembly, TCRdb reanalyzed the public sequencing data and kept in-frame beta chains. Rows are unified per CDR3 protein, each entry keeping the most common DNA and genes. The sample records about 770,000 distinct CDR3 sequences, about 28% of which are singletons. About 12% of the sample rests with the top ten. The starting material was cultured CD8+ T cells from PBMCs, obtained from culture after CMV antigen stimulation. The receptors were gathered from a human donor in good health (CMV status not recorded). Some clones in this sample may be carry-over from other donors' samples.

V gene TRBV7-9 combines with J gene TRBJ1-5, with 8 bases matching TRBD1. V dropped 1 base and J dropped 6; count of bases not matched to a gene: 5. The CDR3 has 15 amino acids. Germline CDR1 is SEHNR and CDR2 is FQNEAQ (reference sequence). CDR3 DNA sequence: TGTGCCAGCAGCTTAGTCGGACAGGGCGCTCAGCCCCAGCATTTT. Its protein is CASSLVGQGAQPQHF.

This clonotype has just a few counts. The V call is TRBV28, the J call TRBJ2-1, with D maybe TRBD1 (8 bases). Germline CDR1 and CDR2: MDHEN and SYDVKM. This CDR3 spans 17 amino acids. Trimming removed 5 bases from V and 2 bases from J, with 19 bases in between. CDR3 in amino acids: CASSDRGASGPYNEQFF. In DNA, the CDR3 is TGTGCCAGCAGTGACAGGGGCGCTAGCGGCCCCTACAATGAGCAGTTCTTC.

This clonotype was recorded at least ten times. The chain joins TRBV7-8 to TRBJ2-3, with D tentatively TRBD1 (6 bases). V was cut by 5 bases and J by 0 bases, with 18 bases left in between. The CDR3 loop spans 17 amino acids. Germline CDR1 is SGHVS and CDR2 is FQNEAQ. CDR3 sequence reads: CASSGAQGIHSTDTQYF. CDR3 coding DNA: TGTGCCAGCAGCGGGGCCCAGGGGATCCATAGCACAGATACGCAGTATTTT.

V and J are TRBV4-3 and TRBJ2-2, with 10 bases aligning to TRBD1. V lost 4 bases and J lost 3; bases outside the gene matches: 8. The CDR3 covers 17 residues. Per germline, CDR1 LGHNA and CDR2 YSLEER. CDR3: CASSPSPGTGDTGELFF. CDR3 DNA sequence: TGCGCCAGCAGCCCCTCCCCGGGGACAGGGGACACCGGGGAGCTGTTTTTT.

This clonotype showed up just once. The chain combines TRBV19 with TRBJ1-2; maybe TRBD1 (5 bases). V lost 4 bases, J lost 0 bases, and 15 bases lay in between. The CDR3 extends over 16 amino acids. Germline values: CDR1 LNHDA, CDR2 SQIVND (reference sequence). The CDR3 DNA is TGTGCCAGTAGTAAGTTCCAGGGATTGGCTAACTATGGCTACACCTTC. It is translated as CASSKFQGLANYGYTF.

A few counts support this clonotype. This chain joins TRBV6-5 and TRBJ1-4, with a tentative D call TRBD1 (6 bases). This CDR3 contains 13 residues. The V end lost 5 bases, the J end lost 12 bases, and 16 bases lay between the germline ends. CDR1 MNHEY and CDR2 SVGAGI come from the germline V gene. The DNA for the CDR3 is TGTGCCAGCAGTCCTACAGGGCCCTCGGAACTGTTTTTT. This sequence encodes CASSPTGPSELFF.

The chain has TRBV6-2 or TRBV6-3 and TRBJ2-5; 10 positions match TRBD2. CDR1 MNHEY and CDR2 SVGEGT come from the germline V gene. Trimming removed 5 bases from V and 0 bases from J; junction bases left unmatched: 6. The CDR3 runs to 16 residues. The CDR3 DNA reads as TGTGCCAGCAGTCCCGCTAGCGGGGGCGACCAAGAGACCCAGTACTTC. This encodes CASSPASGGDQETQYF.

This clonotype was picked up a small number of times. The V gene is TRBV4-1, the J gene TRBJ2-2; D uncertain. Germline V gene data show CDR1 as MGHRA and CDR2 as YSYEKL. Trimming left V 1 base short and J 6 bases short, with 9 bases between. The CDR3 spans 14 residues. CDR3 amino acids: CASSQVKLSGELFF. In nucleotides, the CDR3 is TGCGCCAGCAGCCAAGTGAAGCTTTCCGGGGAGCTGTTTTTT.

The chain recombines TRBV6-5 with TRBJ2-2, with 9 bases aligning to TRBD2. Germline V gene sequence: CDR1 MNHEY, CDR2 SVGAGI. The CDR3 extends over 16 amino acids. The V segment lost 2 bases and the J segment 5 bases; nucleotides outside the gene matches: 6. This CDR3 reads CASSYSSGGVTGELFF. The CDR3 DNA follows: TGTGCCAGCAGTTACAGTAGCGGGGGTGTTACCGGGGAGCTGTTTTTT.

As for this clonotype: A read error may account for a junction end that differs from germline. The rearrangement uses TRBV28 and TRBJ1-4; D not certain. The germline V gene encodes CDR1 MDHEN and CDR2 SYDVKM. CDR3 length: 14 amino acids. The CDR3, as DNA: TGTGCCAGCAGCTTCGGATGGGAGAATGAAAACCTGTTTTTT. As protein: CASSFGWENENLFF.

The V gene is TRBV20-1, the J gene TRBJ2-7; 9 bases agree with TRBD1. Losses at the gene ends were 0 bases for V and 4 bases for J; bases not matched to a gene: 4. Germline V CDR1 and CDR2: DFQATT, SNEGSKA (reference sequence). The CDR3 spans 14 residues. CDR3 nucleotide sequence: TGCAGTGCTAGAGAAAGGGGACAGGGTTACGAGCAGTACTTC. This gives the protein CSARERGQGYEQYF.

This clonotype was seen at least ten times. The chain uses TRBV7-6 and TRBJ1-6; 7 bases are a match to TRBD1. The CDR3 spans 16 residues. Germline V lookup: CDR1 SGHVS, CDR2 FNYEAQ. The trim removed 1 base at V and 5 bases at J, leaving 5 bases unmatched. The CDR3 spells CASSLDTTGDNSPLHF. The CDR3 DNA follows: TGTGCCAGCAGCTTAGACACAACAGGGGATAATTCACCCCTCCACTTT.

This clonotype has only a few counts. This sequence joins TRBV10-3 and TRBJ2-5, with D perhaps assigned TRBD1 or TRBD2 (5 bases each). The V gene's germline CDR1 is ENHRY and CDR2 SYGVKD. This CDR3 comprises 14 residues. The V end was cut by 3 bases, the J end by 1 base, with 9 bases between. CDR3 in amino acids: CAISDAGTQETQYF. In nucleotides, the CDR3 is TGTGCCATCAGTGATGCCGGGACCCAAGAGACCCAGTACTTC.

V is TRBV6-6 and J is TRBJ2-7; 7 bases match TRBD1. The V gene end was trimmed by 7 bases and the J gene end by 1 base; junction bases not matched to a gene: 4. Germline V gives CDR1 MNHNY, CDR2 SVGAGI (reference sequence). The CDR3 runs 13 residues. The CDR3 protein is CASKLGQSYEQYF. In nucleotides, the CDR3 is TGTGCCAGCAAGTTGGGACAGTCCTACGAGCAGTACTTC.